This T cell receptor beta chain was obtained from a study of blood T cell repertoires in COVID-19. Overall study: Acute-phase and convalescent COVID-19 samples originated in the United States, Italy and Spain. Nucleic acid was either cDNA or gDNA, and it came from T cells, B-cell-depleted T cells, or PBMCs.

V was clipped by 3 bases and J by 3 bases, with 21 bases between them. There are 18 residues in the CDR3. Germline loops: CDR1 SGHRS, CDR2 YFSETQ. Study processing details: Amplification with reference gene primers provided the estimates of nucleated cell counts. The protocol was immunoSEQ multiplex PCR, while the TCRdb copy is restricted to in-frame clones and leaves out a portion. The V and J calls and clone size come from that table; D and trimming were worked out from the DNA. The table records about 180,000 clones, 65% to 90% of them present only once. The sequence was collected from a man between 50 and 59 years old with active or convalescent COVID-19. The chain has TRBV5-1 and TRBJ1-4; D not resolved. Source material: peripheral blood. CDR3 sequence: CASSSLGGNQPPNEKLFF. DNA for the CDR3: TGCGCCAGCAGCTCCCTGGGAGGGAACCAACCCCCTAATGAAAAACTGTTTTTT.